The next 27 T cell receptor beta chains were all read from a single sample in a study of cytotoxic CD8 clonotypes in ibrutinib-treated CLL. Profiling relied on immunoSEQ multiplex PCR, and the TCRdb table lists in-frame clones only, not all of them. The sample includes some 15,000 clones, roughly two thirds of them seen just once. This specimen consisted of PBMCs, obtained before ibrutinib treatment. These receptors were collected from a human donor with chronic lymphocytic leukemia.

V is TRBV19 and J is TRBJ2-1, with no clear D. The CDR3 contains 12 residues. V lost 6 bases and J 6 bases, leaving 9 bases between the germline ends. In germline, CDR1 is LNHDA, CDR2 SQIVND (reference sequence). The CDR3 DNA reads as TGTGCCAGTAGCCATATTCTCAATGAGCAGTTCTTC. The encoded protein is CASSHILNEQFF.

This clone was observed a few times. The gene calls are TRBV5-1 and TRBJ1-2; TRBD1 matches at 10 bases. This CDR3 is 12 amino acids long. V gave up 3 bases and J gave up 7 bases; unmatched junction bases: 0. The germline CDR1 and CDR2 sequences are SGHRS and YFSETQ. In nucleotides, the CDR3 is TGCGCCAGCAGCTGGGACAGGGGTGGCTACACCTTC. It encodes CASSWDRGGYTF.

The chain is built from TRBV6-1 and TRBJ2-7; D remains unclear. Germline values: CDR1 MNHNS, CDR2 SASEGT. The CDR3 consists of 13 residues. Deletions cut 5 bases from V and 2 bases from J, with 10 bases between. The CDR3 is CASSRRSTYEQYF. CDR3 DNA: TGTGCCAGCAGTCGAAGGAGTACCTACGAGCAGTACTTC.

J is TRBJ1-4 and V is TRBV2; 9 nucleotides line up with TRBD1. The length of the CDR3 is 15 residues. The V and J ends lost 6 bases and 8 bases, in that order; junction bases with no gene match: 10. Germline-derived CDR1 and CDR2 are SNHLY and FYNNEI. The CDR3 DNA follows: TGTGCCAGCAGATCATTTGGACAGGGGAGGGAAAAACTGTTTTTT. This codes for CASRSFGQGREKLFF.

The chain employs TRBV11-3 and TRBJ2-7; TRBD2 agrees at 7 bases. V lost 8 bases and J lost 6; bases outside the gene matches: 1. Germline-derived CDR1 and CDR2 are SGHNT and YENEEA. This CDR3 has 10 residues. DNA for the CDR3: TGTGCCAGCGGGGGGGGCGAGCAGTACTTC. This translates into CASGGGEQYF.

The chain joins TRBV5-1 to TRBJ1-1; TRBD1 is a possible D gene (6 bases). The CDR3 runs to 13 residues. Germline V gene lookup returns CDR1 SGHRS and CDR2 YFSETQ. Trimming shortened V by 6 bases and J by 8 bases, and 17 bases separated the two germline ends. CDR3 amino acids: CASTPQGGGEAFF. In DNA form, the CDR3 reads TGCGCCAGCACGCCACAGGGTGGGGGAGAAGCTTTCTTT.

Comments on this clone: The sample contains more than one DNA sequence encoding this CDR3. The chain carries TRBV18 and TRBJ2-7; no clear D gene. Trimming took off 2 bases at V and 7 bases at J, with 6 bases between the two ends. Germline CDR1 reads KGHSH; CDR2 reads LQKENI. CDR3 size: 11 residues. The CDR3 region has the DNA TGTGCCAGCTCACCAGGGGATGAGCAGTACTTC. Protein sequence: CASSPGDEQYF.

The chain is built from TRBV11-3 and TRBJ2-7; D uncertain. Trimming stripped 0 bases from V and 3 bases from J, with 12 bases between. CDR1 is SGHNT, CDR2 YENEEA, per germline. The CDR3 is 15 amino acids. In nucleotides, the CDR3 is TGTGCCAGCAGCTTAGATGGGGTCTCCGGCTACGAGCAGTACTTC. Its protein is CASSLDGVSGYEQYF. Supplemented by reference TRBV11-3 and TRBJ2-7, the full variable domain reads EAGVVQSPRYKIIEKKQPVAFWCNPISGHNTLYWYLQNLGQGPELLIRYENEEAVDDSQLPKDRFSAERLKGVDSTLKIQPAELGDSAVYLCASSLDGVSGYEQYFGPGTRLTVT.

In nucleotides, the CDR3 is TGTGCCAGCAGCTGGAAGGGTAGCAATCAGCCCCAGCATTTT. Encoded protein: CASSWKGSNQPQHF. The chain carries TRBV5-6 and TRBJ1-5; D not certain. Trimming left V 3 bases short and J 0 bases short, with 7 bases between. Germline assignment: CDR1 SGHDT and CDR2 YYEEEE. The CDR3 has 14 amino acids.

This sequence joins TRBV28 and TRBJ2-1; unclear D gene. CDR1 and CDR2 (germline): MDHEN, SYDVKM. V lost 11 bases and J lost 0, with 17 bases in between. The CDR3 loop spans 15 amino acids. The CDR3 DNA is TGTGCCGCACAAGGGATATTGAGCTCCTACAATGAGCAGTTCTTC. This translates into CAAQGILSSYNEQFF.

V is TRBV13 and J is TRBJ2-2; 11 bases are shared with TRBD1. Per the germline V gene, CDR1 is PRHDT and CDR2 is FYEKMQ (reference sequence). The ends lost 6 bases at V and 3 bases at J; junction bases unmatched: 3. This CDR3 has 15 residues. CDR3 sequence reads: CASREDRGHTGELFF. The CDR3 DNA is TGTGCCAGCAGAGAGGACAGGGGGCACACCGGGGAGCTGTTTTTT.

J is TRBJ1-1 and V is TRBV10-3; D is unclear. Trimming took 6 bases from V and 1 from J, leaving 9 bases between them. Germline V gene sequence: CDR1 ENHRY, CDR2 SYGVKD. There are 13 residues in the CDR3. CDR3 nucleotides: TGTGCCATCAGCCCGAGACAGAACACTGAAGCTTTCTTT. It codes for CAISPRQNTEAFF.

The genes are TRBV25-1 and TRBJ1-6; 12 bases are shared with TRBD1. Germline loops: CDR1 MGHDK, CDR2 SYGVNS. The CDR3 is made up of 18 amino acids. The trim removed 0 bases at V and 13 bases at J, leaving 13 bases unmatched. The CDR3 here is CASSEYGRGGQGADPLHF. CDR3 DNA: TGTGCCAGCAGTGAATACGGGAGAGGGGGACAGGGGGCCGATCCCCTCCACTTT.

The rearrangement uses TRBV28 and TRBJ1-2; D is perhaps TRBD1 (5 bases). Germline values: CDR1 MDHEN, CDR2 SYDVKM. The CDR3 has 15 amino acids. Trimming removed 6 bases from V and 4 bases from J, with 18 bases in between. This CDR3 is CASRPPNGAPYGYTF. CDR3 DNA sequence: TGTGCCAGCAGGCCCCCCAACGGGGCCCCCTATGGCTACACCTTC.

J is TRBJ2-3 and V is TRBV7-3, with 9 nucleotides matching TRBD1. This CDR3 has 17 residues. With 1 base clipped from V and 0 bases from J, the junction kept 5 bases outside the gene matches. Germline assignment: CDR1 SGHTA and CDR2 FQGTGA. CDR3 amino acids: CASSLKGQGLSTDTQYF. CDR3 DNA sequence: TGTGCCAGCAGCTTAAAGGGACAGGGATTAAGCACAGATACGCAGTATTTT.

The V and J genes are TRBV4-2 and TRBJ2-3; 8 bases align to TRBD1. Germline values: CDR1 LGHNA, CDR2 YNFKEQ. V dropped 4 bases and J dropped 5; count of bases not matched to a gene: 8. CDR3 length equals 15 residues. In nucleotides, the CDR3 is TGTGCCAGCAGCCCGAAGACAGGGGATGGAGATACGCAGTATTTT. The encoded protein is CASSPKTGDGDTQYF.

The chain joins TRBV7-6 to TRBJ1-1; 10 bases fit TRBD1. The germline gives CDR1 SGHVS, CDR2 FNYEAQ. This CDR3 is 15 amino acids long. V shed 3 bases and J 5 bases; nucleotides not matched to a gene: 6. The CDR3 is CASSLTGGAGTEAFF. The CDR3 DNA reads TGTGCCAGCAGCTTGACAGGGGGCGCGGGAACTGAAGCTTTCTTT.

This chain connects TRBV6-6 to TRBJ2-1; 9 bases are shared with TRBD2. Germline V gene sequence: CDR1 MNHNY, CDR2 SVGAGI (reference sequence). This CDR3 contains 15 residues. With 0 bases clipped from V and 9 bases from J, the junction kept 6 bases outside the gene matches. The CDR3 loop reads CASSYSSSGGFEQFF. Written as DNA, the CDR3 is TGTGCCAGCAGTTACTCGTCAAGCGGGGGGTTTGAGCAGTTCTTC.

The gene calls are TRBV5-4 and TRBJ1-5; D not resolved. Germline V gene sequence: CDR1 SGHNT, CDR2 YYREEE (reference sequence). V lost 0 bases and J lost 6, with 7 bases in between. CDR3 length equals 13 residues. CDR3 DNA: TGTGCCAGCAGCTTGGACAGCGGTCAGCCCCAGCATTTT. Translated: CASSLDSGQPQHF.

This clone was seen just once. The rearrangement joins TRBV29-1 to TRBJ1-1; D is possibly TRBD1 (6 bases). The V gene's germline CDR1 is SQVTM and CDR2 ANQGSEA. Trimming took 6 bases from V and 0 from J, leaving 11 bases between them. This CDR3 has 13 amino acids. This CDR3 reads CSVWRDMNTEAFF. CDR3 sequence (DNA): TGCAGCGTGTGGAGGGACATGAACACTGAAGCTTTCTTT.

The chain recombines TRBV28 with TRBJ1-6, with 7 bases aligning to TRBD1. The germline V gene has CDR1 MDHEN and CDR2 SYDVKM. The CDR3 loop spans 12 amino acids. V trimming: 5 bases; J trimming: 14 bases; junction bases outside the gene matches: 6. The CDR3 loop reads CASSDRVQALHF. The CDR3 coding sequence is TGTGCCAGCAGTGACAGGGTTCAGGCCCTCCACTTT.

This rearrangement joins TRBV29-1 to TRBJ1-4; D not resolved. V was cut by 5 bases and J by 6 bases, with 10 bases left in between. Per germline, CDR1 SQVTM and CDR2 ANQGSEA. This CDR3 is 12 amino acids long. The DNA of the CDR3 is TGCAGCGTTTGGGAGGGCGATGAAAAACTGTTTTTT. Translated: CSVWEGDEKLFF. Using reference TRBV29-1 and TRBJ1-4 for the parts outside the CDR3, the full variable domain is SAVISQKPSRDICQRGTSLTIQCQVDSQVTMMFWYRQQPGQSLTLIATANQGSEATYESGFVIDKFPISRPNLTFSTLTVSNMSPEDSSIYLCSVWEGDEKLFFGSGTQLSVL.

This clone appeared once. The chain uses TRBV19 and TRBJ2-7; TRBD2 is a possible D gene (7 bases). This CDR3 is 15 amino acids long. V was shortened by 2 bases and J by 5 bases, with 16 bases between the two germline ends. Germline assignment: CDR1 LNHDA and CDR2 SQIVND (reference sequence). The DNA for the CDR3 is TGTGCCAGTAGTATACCCCGGGGGGCCGTCCACGAGCAGTACTTC. It specifies CASSIPRGAVHEQYF.

The chain couples TRBV2 to TRBJ1-2; 7 positions match TRBD1. Germline lookup yields CDR1 SNHLY and CDR2 FYNNEI. The CDR3 contains 15 residues. V gave up 4 bases and J gave up 2 bases; unmatched junction bases: 7. In nucleotides, the CDR3 is TGTGCCAGCAGTGCGACAGGGAGGGGGAACTATGGCTACACCTTC. It translates to CASSATGRGNYGYTF.

The chain is built from TRBV30 and TRBJ1-4; 9 positions agree with TRBD1. V was clipped by 0 bases and J by 7 bases; unmatched bases: 6. Germline assignment: CDR1 GTSNPN and CDR2 SVGIG (reference sequence). This CDR3 region has 15 residues. The CDR3: CAWSVPTGGIEKLFF. CDR3 nucleotide sequence: TGTGCCTGGAGTGTACCGACAGGGGGGATTGAAAAACTGTTTTTT.

The chain uses TRBV6-5 and TRBJ2-3; 8 nucleotides line up with TRBD2. CDR3 length: 15 amino acids. The junction had 0 bases not matched to a gene; V was cut back by 0 bases and J by 1 base. CDR1 MNHEY and CDR2 SVGAGI come from the germline V gene. The chain's CDR3 is CASSYSSGGTDTQYF. Written as DNA, the CDR3 is TGTGCCAGCAGTTACTCTAGCGGGGGCACAGATACGCAGTATTTT.

J is TRBJ2-3 and V is TRBV30; 7 bases fit TRBD1. Germline CDR1 reads GTSNPN; CDR2 reads SVGIG (reference sequence). CDR3 size: 17 residues. V shed 0 bases, J shed 2 bases, and the junction held 11 bases outside the gene matches. CDR3 nucleotides: TGTGCCTGGAGTGTTTTTCGAGGGGGCGCCTACACAGATACGCAGTATTTT. Protein: CAWSVFRGGAYTDTQYF.